These T cell receptor beta chains were read from a single sample in a study of blood T cell repertoires in COVID-19. Generated by immunoSEQ multiplex PCR, the TCRdb table keeps only in-frame clones and is missing some. The sample lists roughly 250,000 clones, roughly four fifths occurring once. Sequenced material: peripheral blood. These receptor sequences come from a man aged 50 to 59 with active or convalescent COVID-19. Both conserved end residues are part of each CDR3. The order of the fields is CDR3 protein, CDR3 DNA, V gene, J gene, clone size, D gene. D genes are given only for firm matches. Clone sizes are given selectively: once, few, many, or a class where the clone is expanded.

CASSVGVGSGAFQETQYF,TGTGCCAGCAGCGTAGGGGTGGGTAGCGGGGCATTCCAAGAGACCCAGTACTTC,TRBV9,TRBJ2-5,-,TRBD2
CASSQEGPPRTDTQYF,TGTGCCAGCAGCCAAGAGGGCCCCCCAAGGACAGATACGCAGTATTTT,TRBV4-2,TRBJ2-3,-,-
CASSVRDRGAGANVLTF,TGTGCCAGCAGCGTAAGGGACAGGGGGGCTGGGGCCAACGTCCTGACTTTC,TRBV9,TRBJ2-6,-,TRBD1
CASSEVAGGRTPLHF,TGTGCCAGCAGTGAAGTGGCAGGGGGCAGGACACCCCTCCACTTT,TRBV2,TRBJ1-6,-,TRBD1
CASSVVSGGSTDTQYF,TGTGCCAGCAGCGTAGTATCGGGGGGGAGCACAGATACGCAGTATTTT,TRBV9,TRBJ2-3,-,TRBD2
CASSGTEHATNEKLFF,TGTGCCAGTAGCGGGACAGAACACGCAACTAATGAAAAACTGTTTTTT,TRBV19,TRBJ1-4,-,TRBD1
CASSYPSSGGRAEQFF,TGTGCCAGCAGTTACCCTTCTAGCGGGGGGCGGGCTGAGCAGTTCTTC,TRBV6-5,TRBJ2-1,-,TRBD2
CASRGRQGYTGELFF,TGTGCCAGCAGAGGTAGACAGGGGTACACCGGGGAGCTGTTTTTT,TRBV6-5,TRBJ2-2,-,TRBD1
CASSSPRLAPEQYF,TGTGCCAGCAGTTCTCCCCGACTAGCCCCCGAGCAGTACTTC,TRBV6-5,TRBJ2-7,-,TRBD2
CASSRTGTSGGPFNEQFF,TGTGCCAGCAGCCGAACCGGGACTAGCGGGGGGCCCTTCAATGAGCAGTTCTTC,TRBV3-1/TRBV3-2,TRBJ2-1,-,TRBD2
CASSLVGGSGYEQYF,TGTGCCAGCAGCTTGGTTGGGGGCTCTGGCTACGAGCAGTACTTC,TRBV5-5,TRBJ2-7,-,-
CAWSPLGTVGYTF,TGTGCCTGGAGTCCCCTAGGGACAGTCGGCTACACCTTC,TRBV30,TRBJ1-2,-,TRBD1
CASSLDRGYTDTQYF,TGTGCCAGCAGCTTGGACAGGGGGTACACAGATACGCAGTATTTT,TRBV5-4,TRBJ2-3,few,TRBD1